This note documents a single T cell receptor beta chain sequence. Its antigen remains unidentified. The junction departs from the called germline gene at one end, perhaps through a read error. These data belong to a study of cytomegalovirus exposure and HLA in healthy donors. Points from the study as a whole: Because they were indistinguishable, some V segments, including TRBV6-2 and TRBV6-3, were excluded. TCR beta V segments were, for the most part, productive about 87% or about 30% of the time in an earlier analysis.

The PCR made use of 60 Vbeta and 13 Jbeta primers. Libraries were prepared by immunoSEQ multiplex PCR; TCRdb keeps only in-frame clonotypes and omits some of them. The sample shows 85,000 to 100,000 clones, over 70% of them seen only once. The CDR3 covers 9 residues. The chain has TRBV23-1 and TRBJ1-2, with D tentatively TRBD1 (6 bases). TRBV23-1 is an ORF; its function is uncertain. This sequence originates from a man aged 50-60 years in good health and CMV-seropositive. The sequenced sample was PBMCs. The CDR3 loop is CASSHADRF. DNA for the CDR3: TGCGCCAGCAGTCACGCAGACAGGTTC.